The next 30 T cell receptor beta chains were all read from a single sample in a study of T cells in localized non-small cell lung cancer. Assay used: immunoSEQ multiplex PCR; TCRdb lists only in-frame clones, some missing. The top ten clones hold about 16% of a sample with 20,000 to 25,000 clones, over 75% of them seen once. Here the sequenced sample was PBMCs, taken before any cancer treatment. The source of these receptors is a woman between 40 and 69 years old with stage II squamous cell lung carcinoma.

The gene calls are TRBV18 and TRBJ2-1, with D possibly TRBD2 on 5 matching bases. V lost 6 bases and J 5 bases, leaving 17 bases between the germline ends. CDR1 is KGHSH, CDR2 LQKENI, per germline. The CDR3 length is 15 residues. CDR3 protein: CASSPPGGRNNEQFF. The CDR3 DNA is TGTGCCAGCTCGCCCCCAGGCGGGCGAAACAATGAGCAGTTCTTC.

This clone was recorded a few times. This chain links TRBV7-2 with TRBJ2-5; D ambiguous. V lost 4 bases to trimming and J lost 4 bases, with 10 bases between them. The CDR3 sequence is 13 residues long. Germline V gene sequence: CDR1 SGHTA, CDR2 FQGNSA. The CDR3 sequence: CASSSPSSETQYF. CDR3 bases: TGTGCCAGCAGCTCTCCTAGTTCAGAGACCCAGTACTTC.

This clone has only one observation. The chain combines TRBV19 with TRBJ2-5, with 7 bases aligning to TRBD2. Germline CDR1 and CDR2: LNHDA and SQIVND (reference sequence). The CDR3 consists of 15 residues. The V gene end was trimmed by 3 bases and the J gene end by 5 bases; junction bases not matched to a gene: 9. CDR3 in amino acids: CASSMIGGSHETQYF. The CDR3 DNA follows: TGTGCCAGTAGTATGATCGGCGGGAGCCATGAGACCCAGTACTTC.

CDR3 sequence reads: CASSFVLSEGDEQYF. In DNA, the CDR3 is TGTGCCAGCAGCTTCGTTCTGAGCGAGGGTGACGAGCAGTACTTC. The chain is built from TRBV5-5 and TRBJ2-7, with D perhaps matching TRBD2 (5 bases). Trimming cost V 2 bases and J 5 bases, with 17 bases left between them. The germline V gene has CDR1 SGHKS and CDR2 YYEKEE (reference sequence). This CDR3 spans 15 amino acids.

The chain is built from TRBV5-1 and TRBJ2-4; 8 nucleotides line up with TRBD1. Trimming removed 7 bases from V and 5 bases from J; junction bases left unmatched: 5. This CDR3 has 13 residues. Germline assignment: CDR1 SGHRS and CDR2 YFSETQ. The CDR3 DNA follows: TGCGCCAGCTCATGGACAGGGCAAAACATTCAGTACTTC. Encoded protein: CASSWTGQNIQYF.

The chain employs TRBV5-1 and TRBJ2-7; D might be TRBD1 or TRBD2, each matching 5 bases. The CDR3 is made up of 14 amino acids. Per germline, CDR1 SGHRS and CDR2 YFSETQ. The V gene lost 4 bases and the J gene lost 6 bases, with 17 bases spanning the gap. This CDR3 reads CASSPTQTGTEQYF. As DNA, the CDR3 is TGCGCCAGCAGCCCGACCCAAACGGGGACCGAGCAGTACTTC.

With respect to this clone: Other DNA sequences in this specimen translate into the identical CDR3. The genes are TRBV18 and TRBJ1-1; no reliable D call. The germline V gene encodes CDR1 KGHSH and CDR2 LQKENI. The CDR3 loop spans 13 amino acids. V lost 5 bases and J lost 3, with 10 bases in between. CDR3 nucleotide sequence: TGTGCCAGCTCAACACTGGCTGACACTGAAGCTTTCTTT. Translated: CASSTLADTEAFF. Full variable domain (outside the CDR3, taken from reference TRBV18 and TRBJ1-1): NAGVMQNPRHLVRRRGQEARLRCSPMKGHSHVYWYRQLPEEGLKFMVYLQKENIIDESGMPKERFSAEFPKEGPSILRIQQVVRGDSAAYFCASSTLADTEAFFGQGTRLTVV.

The genes are TRBV2 and TRBJ2-4; D possibly matches TRBD1 or TRBD2 (5 bases each). Trimming stripped 7 bases from V and 2 bases from J, with 18 bases between. The CDR3 consists of 16 residues. CDR1 is SNHLY and CDR2 is FYNNEI in the germline V gene. CDR3 sequence reads: CASKRGTPRTKNIQYF. The DNA of the CDR3 is TGTGCCAGCAAGAGGGGAACCCCGCGGACCAAAAACATTCAGTACTTC.

V is TRBV7-9 and J is TRBJ2-7; D gene ambiguous. The CDR3 totals 13 residues. Germline CDR1 is SEHNR and CDR2 is FQNEAQ (reference sequence). V was pared by 8 bases and J by 2 bases, with 13 bases between. The CDR3 coding sequence is TGTGCCAGCGCGACCTTAAAGACCTACGAGCAGTACTTC. Protein: CASATLKTYEQYF.

The chain uses TRBV25-1 and TRBJ2-3; D uncertain. The CDR3 runs to 14 residues. CDR1 MGHDK and CDR2 SYGVNS come from the germline V gene. Deletions cut 4 bases from V and 2 bases from J, with 10 bases between. In DNA form, the CDR3 reads TGTGCCAGCAGTGGTAGGGCGCTCACAGATACGCAGTATTTT. The encoded protein is CASSGRALTDTQYF.

This clone has just one count. The chain is built from TRBV19 and TRBJ2-3; D call uncertain. Germline CDR1 and CDR2: LNHDA and SQIVND (reference sequence). This CDR3 has 15 residues. V was clipped by 1 base and J by 5 bases, with 13 bases between them. This chain's CDR3 is CASSIGQAGKDTQYF. In nucleotides, the CDR3 is TGTGCCAGTAGTATAGGCCAGGCAGGCAAAGATACGCAGTATTTT.

This clone is a singleton in its sample. This sequence joins TRBV2 and TRBJ1-4, with TRBD1 matching over 7 bases. In germline, CDR1 is SNHLY, CDR2 FYNNEI. CDR3 length: 13 amino acids. J was trimmed by 8 bases and V by 8 bases; bases with no gene match: 8. The CDR3 nucleotides read TGTGCCAGCCGTCGGGACAGAGAAGAAAAACTGTTTTTT. Protein: CASRRDREEKLFF.

The chain has TRBV14 and TRBJ1-4, with D possibly TRBD1 on 6 matching bases. The CDR3 runs to 15 residues. Germline-derived CDR1 and CDR2 are SGHDN and FVKESK. The V end lost 2 bases, the J end lost 7 bases, and 14 bases lay between the germline ends. CDR3 in amino acids: CASSQRGGAGEKLFF. The CDR3 DNA reads TGTGCCAGCAGCCAACGCGGGGGCGCAGGTGAAAAACTGTTTTTT.

This CDR3 reads CASSLLYGAFF. DNA of the CDR3: TGTGCCAGCAGCTTACTCTACGGGGCTTTCTTT. The chain combines TRBV11-2 with TRBJ1-1; D unresolved. The CDR3 runs to 11 residues. V lost 2 bases and J 11 bases, leaving 9 bases between the germline ends. Germline CDR1 reads SGHAT; CDR2 reads FQNNGV. The full variable domain, with the rest looked up from reference TRBV11-2 and TRBJ1-1, is EAGVAQSPRYKIIEKRQSVAFWCNPISGHATLYWYQQILGQGPKLLIQFQNNGVVDDSQLPKDRFSAERLKGVDSTLKIQPAKLEDSAVYLCASSLLYGAFFGQGTRLTVV.

The V and J genes are TRBV6-1 and TRBJ2-7; TRBD2 matches 8 bases. Trimming took 3 bases from V and 4 from J; bases not matched to a gene: 11. Germline lookup yields CDR1 MNHNS and CDR2 SASEGT. This CDR3 is 16 amino acids long. The chain's CDR3 is CASSDAGRAFSYEQYF. The DNA for the CDR3 is TGTGCCAGCAGTGATGCCGGGAGGGCTTTTTCTTACGAGCAGTACTTC.

This clone has just a few counts. The CDR3 region is CASSQRDQPQHF. The CDR3 DNA is TGTGCCAGCAGCCAAAGGGATCAGCCCCAGCATTTT. V gene TRBV4-2 combines with J gene TRBJ1-5, with D unclear. Germline loops: CDR1 LGHNA, CDR2 YNFKEQ. The CDR3 is 12 amino acids. Between the trimmed V and J ends, which lost 2 bases and 5 bases, there was a span of 4 bases.

V is TRBV6-5 and J is TRBJ1-5; 8 nucleotides line up with TRBD1. The J segment lost 7 bases and the V segment lost 9 bases, leaving 8 bases of the junction unmatched. Per the germline V gene, CDR1 is MNHEY and CDR2 is SVGAGI. The length of the CDR3 is 13 residues. The CDR3 nucleotides are TGTGCCAGTGCCGGACAGGGTGGCCAGCCCCAGCATTTT. This sequence encodes CASAGQGGQPQHF.

The chain has TRBV5-1 and TRBJ2-5; D is unclear. With 1 base removed from V and 3 bases from J, the gap between germline ends came to 13 bases. The CDR3 is 15 residues long. The germline V gene has CDR1 SGHRS and CDR2 YFSETQ. CDR3 sequence (DNA): TGCGCCAGCAGCTTGCTTGGCTTATTGGAAGAGACCCAGTACTTC. This encodes CASSLLGLLEETQYF.

CDR3 protein: CASKTVRWTEAFF. CDR3 nucleotide sequence: TGTGCCAGTAAGACAGTTAGATGGACTGAAGCTTTCTTT. The chain uses TRBV19 and TRBJ1-1; D may be TRBD1 (5 bases). This CDR3 has 13 amino acids. V lost 7 bases and J 5 bases, leaving 14 bases between the germline ends. The germline gives CDR1 LNHDA, CDR2 SQIVND (reference sequence). The full variable domain, completed using reference TRBV19 and TRBJ1-1, is DGGITQSPKYLFRKEGQNVTLSCEQNLNHDAMYWYRQDPGQGLRLIYYSQIVNDFQKGDIAEGYSVSREKKESFPLTVTSAQKNPTAFYLCASKTVRWTEAFFGQGTRLTVV.

This chain uses TRBV18 with TRBJ1-2; 7 bases line up with TRBD1. The germline CDR1 and CDR2 sequences are KGHSH and LQKENI. The CDR3 has 17 residues. V lost 3 bases, J lost 4 bases, and 14 bases stayed unmatched. In nucleotides, the CDR3 is TGTGCCAGCTCACCTCTTGGAGAGTCAGGGGGTATCTATGGCTACACCTTC. Translating gives CASSPLGESGGIYGYTF.

This clone was counted once. This sequence joins TRBV19 and TRBJ1-5; D possibly corresponds to TRBD1 (6 bases). V shed 5 bases and J shed 7 bases, with 15 bases lying between them. The germline V gene has CDR1 LNHDA and CDR2 SQIVND (reference sequence). This CDR3 region has 14 residues. CDR3 loop: CASSPSRGYQPQHF. The DNA of the CDR3 is TGTGCCAGTAGTCCTTCCAGGGGATACCAGCCCCAGCATTTT.

This chain links TRBV5-6 with TRBJ2-3; 7 nucleotides line up with TRBD1. The CDR3 covers 16 residues. J gave up 1 base and V 3 bases, and 8 bases lay outside the gene matches. Germline V gives CDR1 SGHDT, CDR2 YYEEEE. The CDR3 loop is CASSSETGLRTDTQYF. Here the CDR3 DNA reads TGTGCCAGCAGCTCCGAGACAGGGTTGCGCACAGATACGCAGTATTTT.

This chain connects TRBV4-1 to TRBJ2-2; D is uncertain. CDR3 size: 17 residues. The germline V gene has CDR1 MGHRA and CDR2 YSYEKL. Trimming stripped 1 base from V and 1 base from J, with 13 bases between. As DNA, the CDR3 is TGCGCCAGCAGCCAAGGGTGGCTCCGGAGGAACACCGGGGAGCTGTTTTTT. This codes for CASSQGWLRRNTGELFF.

This chain connects TRBV7-2 to TRBJ2-1, with TRBD2 matching over 8 bases. The trim removed 1 base at V and 8 bases at J, leaving 4 bases unmatched. The CDR3 sequence is 14 residues long. CDR1 is SGHTA, CDR2 FQGNSA, per germline. The CDR3 bases are TGTGCCAGCAGCTTAGTAGGGACTAGTGATGAGCAGTTCTTC. Translated, it gives CASSLVGTSDEQFF. The full variable domain, completed using reference TRBV7-2 and TRBJ2-1, is GAGVSQSPSNKVTEKGKDVELRCDPISGHTALYWYRQSLGQGLEFLIYFQGNSAPDKSGLPSDRFSAERTGGSVSTLTIQRTQQEDSAVYLCASSLVGTSDEQFFGPGTRLTVL.

Points on this clone: Other DNA sequences in this sample translate to the same CDR3. The rearrangement uses TRBV9 and TRBJ1-2, with D possibly TRBD1 on 5 matching bases. Germline assignment: CDR1 SGDLS and CDR2 YYNGEE. V lost 0 bases and J 2 bases, leaving 5 bases between the germline ends. The CDR3 has 13 residues. The CDR3 DNA reads as TGTGCCAGCAGCGTAGACAGGAACTATGGCTACACCTTC. This translates into CASSVDRNYGYTF.

This chain links TRBV5-1 with TRBJ1-5; TRBD1 agrees at 7 bases. Germline V gene lookup returns CDR1 SGHRS and CDR2 YFSETQ. Trimming cost V 4 bases and J 1 base; bases outside gene matches: 11. The CDR3 is made up of 17 amino acids. The CDR3 DNA reads TGCGCCAGCAGCGAGCACCCCGGGACAGTAAGCAATCAGCCCCAGCATTTT. It codes for CASSEHPGTVSNQPQHF.

The rearrangement uses TRBV29-1 and TRBJ1-1; D remains unclear. From germline, CDR1 is SQVTM and CDR2 ANQGSEA. The V end was cut by 2 bases, the J end by 1 base, with 14 bases between. The CDR3 runs 15 residues. The CDR3 DNA is TGCAGCGTTGAAAGGCGGATTGCCCAGAACACTGAAGCTTTCTTT. This codes for CSVERRIAQNTEAFF.

The chain joins TRBV5-8 to TRBJ1-4; 7 nucleotides line up with TRBD1. Per the germline V gene, CDR1 is SGHTS and CDR2 is YDEGEE. The CDR3 has 15 amino acids. V gave up 6 bases and J gave up 7 bases; unmatched junction bases: 12. In nucleotides, the CDR3 is TGTGCCAGCAACCTATTACAGGGGACGGGTGAAAAACTGTTTTTT. This sequence encodes CASNLLQGTGEKLFF.

This clone showed up just a few times. The chain is built from TRBV11-3 and TRBJ2-5; D uncertain. Germline-derived CDR1 and CDR2 are SGHNT and YENEEA. The germline V and J ends were trimmed by 1 base and 2 bases, with 8 bases remaining between them. CDR3 length: 14 residues. The CDR3 coding sequence is TGTGCCAGCAGCTTAGGAGAACAGCAAGAGACCCAGTACTTC. Translating gives CASSLGEQQETQYF.

The chain recombines TRBV11-2 with TRBJ2-1, with D maybe TRBD2 (5 bases). Germline V gives CDR1 SGHAT, CDR2 FQNNGV. The CDR3 loop spans 16 amino acids. With 0 bases removed from V and 7 bases from J, the gap between germline ends came to 16 bases. CDR3 loop: CASSLEVSAMWNEQFF. The CDR3 coding sequence is TGTGCCAGCAGCTTAGAGGTTAGCGCAATGTGGAATGAGCAGTTCTTC.